The rows below give T cell receptor beta chains drawn from one sample of a study of T-cell reconstitution after alpha-beta-depleted transplantation in children. TCRdb reprocessed the PCR reads via MiXCR and lists one record per CDR3 protein. The data hold thousands of distinct CDR3 sequences, with about 14% observed a single time. Sequences were derived from PBMCs, sampled before TCRalphabeta/CD19-depleted stem cell transplant. These TCRs come from a boy aged 10-17 years with acute lymphoblastic leukemia, due to receive a stem cell transplant. Both conserved end residues are part of each CDR3. D genes are given only for firm matches. Clone size, where shown, is once, few, many, or a class for clones that have expanded.

D gene,clone size,V gene,J gene,CDR3 DNA,CDR3 protein
NA,medium-sized,TRBV28,TRBJ2-7,TGTGCCAGCAGCCCCGCTACAGGTCCCCCTACGAGGCAGTACTTC,CASSPATGPPTRQYF
NA,medium-sized,TRBV7-9,TRBJ1-6,TGTGCCAGCAGCTTAGGAACATCACCCCTCCACTTT,CASSLGTSPLHF
NA,NA,TRBV6-6,TRBJ1-5,TGTGCCGGCATCCTACACGGTGGGGAGCCCCAGCATTTT,CAGILHGGEPQHF
TRBD2,NA,TRBV7-2,TRBJ2-7,TGTGCCAGCAGCTTAGGACTAGCGGCCTACGAGCAGTACTTC,CASSLGLAAYEQYF
NA,medium-sized,TRBV20-1,TRBJ2-7,TGCAGTGCTAGAGATCTCGCAGGAGGGGACGAGCAGTACTTC,CSARDLAGGDEQYF
NA,medium-sized,TRBV4-3,TRBJ2-7,TGCGCCAGCAGCCAAGGGACCGACTCCTACGAGCAGTACTTC,CASSQGTDSYEQYF
NA,medium-sized,TRBV28,TRBJ2-1,TGTGCCAGCAGTCCCCCCCCATACAATGAGCAGTTCTTC,CASSPPPYNEQFF
NA,many,TRBV6-6,TRBJ2-1,TGTGCCAGCAGGGGGGGGGGGACAGCCAATGAGCAGTTCTTC,CASRGGGTANEQFF
TRBD2,many,TRBV19,TRBJ2-3,TGTGCCAGTAGTGTGACTAGCGTGTCAGATACGCAGTATTTT,CASSVTSVSDTQYF
TRBD2,medium-sized,TRBV9,TRBJ2-3,TGTGCCAGCAGCTTAGGGACTAGCGGGAGCACAGATACGCAGTATTTT,CASSLGTSGSTDTQYF
TRBD1,many,TRBV20-1,TRBJ2-5,TGCAGTGCTAGGACAGGGGACTGGCAAGAGACCCAGTACTTC,CSARTGDWQETQYF
TRBD2,medium-sized,TRBV7-8,TRBJ2-2,TGTGCCAGCAGCTTAGCTCGCCTAGCGGACCGCGGGGAGCTGTTTTTT,CASSLARLADRGELFF
TRBD2,medium-sized,TRBV6-2/TRBV6-3,TRBJ2-7,TGTGCCAGCAGCCGGACTAGGAACGAGCAGTACTTC,CASSRTRNEQYF
NA,many,TRBV7-9,TRBJ2-1,TGTGCCAGCAGCAACCCGTTTAAGGCTGAGCAGTTCTTC,CASSNPFKAEQFF
NA,medium-sized,TRBV11-2,TRBJ2-2,TGTGCCAGCAGCCCCGAGGTGGTTAACACCGGGGAGCTGTTTTTT,CASSPEVVNTGELFF
NA,medium-sized,TRBV28,TRBJ2-7,TGTGCCACCTCTCATCCGACAGAGAGGAGGGGTGTCTACTACTACGAGCAGTACTTC,CATSHPTERRGVYYYEQYF
TRBD1,medium-sized,TRBV6-1,TRBJ2-1,TGTGCCAGCAGTGACCCGAGGGACAGGGAGGTCTTC,CASSDPRDREVF
NA,medium-sized,TRBV5-1,TRBJ2-5,TGCGCCAGCAGCTTGGTGACAGGAGTTCAAGAGACCCAGTACTTC,CASSLVTGVQETQYF
NA,NA,TRBV4-2,TRBJ1-1,TGTGCCAGCGGCCCAGAGCCGGGGGCGAAAACTGAAGCTTCCTTT,CASGPEPGAKTEASF
NA,medium-sized,TRBV5-1,TRBJ1-1,TGCGCCAGCAGCTTGCTCCGGGGGAGGCTTACTGAAGCTTTCTTT,CASSLLRGRLTEAFF
NA,medium-sized,TRBV7-2,TRBJ2-3,TGTGCCAGCAGCTCAACCGGGACGTACACAGATACGCAGTATTTT,CASSSTGTYTDTQYF
NA,many,TRBV2,TRBJ1-5,TGTGCCAGCAGTCCTATGGGGGGTACTCAGCCCCAGCATTTT,CASSPMGGTQPQHF
TRBD1,medium-sized,TRBV4-3,TRBJ1-1,TGCGCCAGCAGCGTTTACAGGGGAGACACTGAAGCTTTCTTT,CASSVYRGDTEAFF
NA,medium-sized,TRBV30,TRBJ2-5,TGTGCCTGGGGGCCGGGAGAGACCCAGTACTTC,CAWGPGETQYF
NA,medium-sized,TRBV21-1,TRBJ2-5,TGTGCCAGCAGCAGTGGTAAAGAGACCCAGTACTTC,CASSSGKETQYF
TRBD2,medium-sized,TRBV4-3,TRBJ2-3,TGCGCCAGCAGCCGCCAGCGGGAAGATACGCAGTATTTT,CASSRQREDTQYF
NA,medium-sized,TRBV5-6,TRBJ2-7,TGTGCCAGCAGCTTGTACAGGAGCTCCTACGAGCAGTACTTC,CASSLYRSSYEQYF
NA,medium-sized,TRBV12-3/TRBV12-4,TRBJ1-1,TGTGCCAGCAGTTCCACATTGAACACTGAAGCTTTCTTT,CASSSTLNTEAFF
NA,many,TRBV5-6,TRBJ2-6,TGTGCCAGCAGGCTATCTGGGGCCAACGTCCTGACTTTC,CASRLSGANVLTF
NA,medium-sized,TRBV5-5,TRBJ1-5,TGTGCCAGCAGCTTGGGAGGACCTAACTTGGGGCCCCAGCATTTT,CASSLGGPNLGPQHF
TRBD1,medium-sized,TRBV6-5,TRBJ2-1,TGTGCCAGCTCCTTCCGGGACAGCTCCTACAATGAGCAGTTCTTC,CASSFRDSSYNEQFF
NA,many,TRBV28,TRBJ1-2,TGTGCCAGCAGACTGTGGGGGAACTATGGCTACACCTTC,CASRLWGNYGYTF
TRBD2,many,TRBV7-2,TRBJ2-7,TGTGCCAGCAGCTCCTCGGGCGGGGGGCCGTTCGAGCAGTACTTC,CASSSSGGGPFEQYF
NA,medium-sized,TRBV28,TRBJ2-3,TGTGCCACCCGAAACGGGGTTCTGGGTACGCAGTATTTT,CATRNGVLGTQYF
TRBD2,medium-sized,TRBV12-3/TRBV12-4,TRBJ2-3,TGTGCCAGCAGTTTTCAAGCGGGGAGTAGGGTAGATACGCAGTATTTT,CASSFQAGSRVDTQYF
NA,many,TRBV20-1,TRBJ2-7,TGCAGTGCTAGACCCCCCCCTTTCTACGAGCAGTACTTC,CSARPPPFYEQYF
TRBD2,medium-sized,TRBV12-3/TRBV12-4,TRBJ2-2,TGTGCCAGCAGCCCAGGGAGGGGATACACCGGGGAGCTGTTTTTT,CASSPGRGYTGELFF
TRBD2,medium-sized,TRBV13,TRBJ2-3,TGTGCCAGCAGCTTAGCGGGACTAGCTTCAGATACGCAGTATTTT,CASSLAGLASDTQYF
TRBD1,many,TRBV6-2/TRBV6-3,TRBJ1-1,TGTGCCAGCAGTCGCCGGGACAGGAGGTTTTATGAAGCTTTCTTT,CASSRRDRRFYEAFF
TRBD2,medium-sized,TRBV6-5,TRBJ2-7,TGTGCCAGCAGTTACTCAACCCCTCTAGCGGGGAGCTCCTACGAGCAGTACTTC,CASSYSTPLAGSSYEQYF
NA,NA,TRBV7-9,TRBJ2-3,TGTGCCAGGAGCCCCCGGCTGGGTTCAGATACGCAGTATTTT,CARSPRLGSDTQYF
NA,many,TRBV5-4,TRBJ1-1,TGTGCCAGCAGCTTGGTTGCCACTGAAGCTTTCTTT,CASSLVATEAFF
TRBD1,few,TRBV11-3,TRBJ2-1,TGTGCCAGCAGCTTAGCCGACAGGGACCATGAGCAGTTCTTC,CASSLADRDHEQFF
NA,many,TRBV29-1,TRBJ2-1,TGCAGCGTTGAAGATACGAGCCAGGAGGCAGCGAACTACAATGAGCAGTTCTTC,CSVEDTSQEAANYNEQFF
TRBD2,medium-sized,TRBV7-9,TRBJ2-2,TGTGCCAGCAGCTTAGTTGGTTTGGCCTTAGCGGGGAAAAACACCGGGGAGCTGTTTTTT,CASSLVGLALAGKNTGELFF
NA,medium-sized,TRBV20-1,TRBJ2-5,TGCAGTGCAGAGGATAGGGAGACCCAGTACTTC,CSAEDRETQYF
TRBD1,many,TRBV6-5,TRBJ1-5,TGTGCCAGCAGTTATAGGGGGAACAGGGGGAGCAATCAGCCCCAGCATTTT,CASSYRGNRGSNQPQHF
NA,large,TRBV12-3/TRBV12-4,TRBJ1-2,TGTGCCAGCAGTCCGACAGCCTATGGCTACACCTTC,CASSPTAYGYTF
TRBD2,many,TRBV7-6,TRBJ2-1,TGTGCCAGCAGCACTTTTAGCGGGAGCTCCTACAATGAGCAGTTCTTC,CASSTFSGSSYNEQFF
TRBD1,few,TRBV7-6,TRBJ2-7,TGTGCCAGCAGCCTGAGCCAGGGGGACGAGCAGTACTTC,CASSLSQGDEQYF
NA,many,TRBV27,TRBJ2-1,TGTGCCAGCAGTGCCGCCGGGGAAGGCTCCTACAATGAGCAGTTCTTC,CASSAAGEGSYNEQFF